Sequencing of this T cell receptor (beta chain) was carried out in a study of T cell changes during pregnancy in multiple sclerosis (dated by TCRdb to the late 2010s). Context from the whole study: Changes in the T cell repertoire over the course of pregnancy were examined in this study in women with multiple sclerosis.

Receptor amplification or capture employed the immunoSEQ multiplex PCR assay. In its TCRdb copy, this immuneACCESS table keeps in-frame sequences only and misses some clones. Where compared with another copy, unresolved V genes explain less than half of these, and the others have no known cause. Present in this sample are about 79,000 clones, around 93% of which were seen just once. The top ten clonotypes cover about 0.69% of the sample. Concerning this clone: It lacks a known antigen. At one end, the junction sequence differs from germline, possibly due to a read error.

From the cysteine through the phenylalanine, the CDR3 covers 15 amino acids. Just CDR3 DNA is preserved here, 45 bases in frame from base 1. The germline V gene encodes CDR1 SGDLS and CDR2 YYNGEE. The TCR was taken from a female donor in good health, enrolled as a control in a pregnancy study. The sequence is built from TRBV9 and TRBJ2-1, with TRBD2 as a weak D call on 5 bases. This specimen was peripheral blood, taken in the second trimester of pregnancy. The CDR3 reads as follows: CASSVALREYSEQFF. The DNA sequence is as follows: TGTGCCAGCAGCGTAGCTTTGAGGGAGTACAGTGAGCAGTTCTTC.